This TCR beta chain was sequenced during a study of blood T cell repertoires in COVID-19 (dated by TCRdb to 2020 to 2021). Regarding the complete study: Collaborator samples came from the United States, Italy and Spain and covered acute and convalescent phases of COVID-19. The material from the prospective study consisted of cDNA or gDNA derived from T cells, B-cell-depleted T cells, or PBMCs. The dataset comprised deeply sampled blood TCRbeta repertoires from subjects exposed to, actively infected with, or recovered from COVID-19. The repertoires were made available in a free public database intended to serve as a resource for research on the immune response to SARS-CoV-2. Samples were obtained from the ongoing ImmuneRACE study (first 160 participants) and from roughly 1,300 subjects provided by 6 global collaborators. The sample metadata nearly always contained a de-identified subject ID, COVID-19 status, age in years and sex. Where HLA class I and class II types were available, the types were taken from metadata supplied by the sample provider, not from assay-based typing. Findings and caveats that apply to the study as a whole: How much clinical and demographic metadata was included differed by source and by participant, and the metadata was provided uncurated.

Whole blood was collected in K2EDTA tubes by collaborating institutions according to the institutions' own protocols. For TCRbeta analysis, collaborator samples were shipped as frozen whole blood, as isolated PBMCs, or as DNA extracted from either sample type. On this clone: It lacks a known antigen. Within one base of it there is no much larger clone, and no base qualities were kept.

From cysteine to phenylalanine, the CDR3 is 15 amino acids long. The retained sequence is limited to the CDR3, 45 bases, with the frame set at the first base. Compared with germline, V lacks 0 bases and J lacks 4 bases; bases without a gene match: 1. In the germline V gene, CDR1 corresponds to LGHNT and CDR2 to FRNRAP. TCRbeta CDR3 regions were amplified from genomic DNA by means of the immunoSEQ Assay, a bias-controlled multiplex PCR. The paper's processing steps were these. The number of nucleated cells in each sample was estimated by amplification of reference gene primers within the assay. To quantify the absolute abundance of each unique TCRbeta CDR3 rearrangement, sequence reads were collapsed and filtered. Productive Simpson clonality was computed per sample as the square root of Simpson's diversity index over productive rearrangements. The table was pulled from immuneACCESS by TCRdb, which kept in-frame rearrangements only. Such tables lose some clones; where checked, under half of the loss comes from unresolved V genes, and the rest has no known cause. The V and J calls and clone size come from that table; D and trimming were worked out from the DNA. For this sample there are 60,000 to 75,000 clones; roughly 80% appear just once. The ten largest clones take up about 10% of the sample.

The chain was built from TRBV12-5 and TRBJ2-2, and TRBD2 matches 8 of the central bases. The TCR was taken from a woman aged 45-65 years with acute or convalescent COVID-19. The specimen was peripheral blood. The CDR3 has the sequence CASGLVLAGTGELFF. The DNA sequence is as follows: TGTGCTAGTGGTTTGGTCCTAGCGGGCACCGGGGAGCTGTTTTTT.